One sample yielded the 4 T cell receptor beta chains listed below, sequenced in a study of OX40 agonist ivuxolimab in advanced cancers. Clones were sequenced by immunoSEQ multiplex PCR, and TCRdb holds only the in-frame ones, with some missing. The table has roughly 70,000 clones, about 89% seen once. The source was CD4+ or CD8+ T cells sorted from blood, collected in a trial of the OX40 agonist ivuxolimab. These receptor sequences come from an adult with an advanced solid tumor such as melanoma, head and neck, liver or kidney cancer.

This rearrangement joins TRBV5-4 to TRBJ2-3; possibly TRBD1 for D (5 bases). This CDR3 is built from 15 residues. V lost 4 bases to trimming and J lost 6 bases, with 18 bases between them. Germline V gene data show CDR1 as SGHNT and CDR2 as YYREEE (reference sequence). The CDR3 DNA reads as TGTGCCAGCAGCGAACCGGGCAGGGATGCGGATACGCAGTATTTT. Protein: CASSEPGRDADTQYF. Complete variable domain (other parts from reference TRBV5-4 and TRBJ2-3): ETGVTQSPTHLIKTRGQQVTLRCSSQSGHNTVSWYQQALGQGPQFIFQYYREEENGRGNFPPRFSGLQFPNYSSELNVNALELDDSALYLCASSEPGRDADTQYFGPGTRLTVL.

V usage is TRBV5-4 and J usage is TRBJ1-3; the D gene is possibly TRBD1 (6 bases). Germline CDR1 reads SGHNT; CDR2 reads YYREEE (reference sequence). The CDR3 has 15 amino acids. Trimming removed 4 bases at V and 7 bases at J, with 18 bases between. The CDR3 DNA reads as TGTGCCAGCAGCCGTGGACGGACAGAGGGGAACACCATATATTTT. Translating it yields CASSRGRTEGNTIYF.

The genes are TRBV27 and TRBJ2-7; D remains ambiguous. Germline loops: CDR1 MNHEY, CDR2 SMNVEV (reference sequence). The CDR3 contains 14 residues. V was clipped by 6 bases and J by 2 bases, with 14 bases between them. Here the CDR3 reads CASSPRLGPYEQYF. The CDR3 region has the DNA TGTGCCAGCAGCCCTCGTTTAGGGCCCTACGAGCAGTACTTC.

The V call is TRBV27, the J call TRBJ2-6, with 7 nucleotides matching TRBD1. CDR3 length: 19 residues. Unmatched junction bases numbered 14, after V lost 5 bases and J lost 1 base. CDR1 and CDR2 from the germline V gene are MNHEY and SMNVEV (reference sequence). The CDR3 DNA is TGTGCCAGCAGTCACCACCGGGACAGAGTCTTATCTGGGGCCAACGTCCTGACTTTC. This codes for CASSHHRDRVLSGANVLTF.